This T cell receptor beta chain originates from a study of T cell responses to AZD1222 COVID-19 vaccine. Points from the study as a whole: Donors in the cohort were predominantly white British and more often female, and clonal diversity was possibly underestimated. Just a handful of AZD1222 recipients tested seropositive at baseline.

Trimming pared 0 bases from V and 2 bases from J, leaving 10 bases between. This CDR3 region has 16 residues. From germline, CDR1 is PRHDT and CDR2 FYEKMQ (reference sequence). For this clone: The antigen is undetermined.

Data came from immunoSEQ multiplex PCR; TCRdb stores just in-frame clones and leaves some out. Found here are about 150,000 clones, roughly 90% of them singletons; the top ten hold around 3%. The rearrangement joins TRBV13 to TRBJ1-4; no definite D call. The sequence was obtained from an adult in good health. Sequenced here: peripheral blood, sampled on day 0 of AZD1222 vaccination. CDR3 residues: CASSLGLPGTNEKLFF. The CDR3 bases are TGTGCCAGCAGCTTAGGGTTACCGGGGACTAATGAAAAACTGTTTTTT.